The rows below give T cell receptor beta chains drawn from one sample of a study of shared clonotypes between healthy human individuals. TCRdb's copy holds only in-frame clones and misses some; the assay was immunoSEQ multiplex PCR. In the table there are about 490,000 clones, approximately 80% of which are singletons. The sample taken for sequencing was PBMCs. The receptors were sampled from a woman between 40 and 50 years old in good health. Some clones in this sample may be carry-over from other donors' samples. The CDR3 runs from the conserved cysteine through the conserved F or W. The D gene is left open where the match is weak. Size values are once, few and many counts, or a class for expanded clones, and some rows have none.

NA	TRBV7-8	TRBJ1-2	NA	TGTGCCAGCAGCCTCCAATGGGATGGCTACACCTTC	CASSLQWDGYTF
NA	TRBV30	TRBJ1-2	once	TGTACCTGGAGTGTCAACCCACGGGGGACTCACTATGGCTACACCTTC	CTWSVNPRGTHYGYTF
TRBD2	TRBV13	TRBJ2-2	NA	TGTGCCAGCAGCGGCGGGACTAGCATAGTGGCCGGGGAGCTGTTTTTT	CASSGGTSIVAGELFF
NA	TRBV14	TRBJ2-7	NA	TGTGCCAGCAGGAAGACGCAGGGCCCTTCCTACGAGCAGTACTTC	CASRKTQGPSYEQYF
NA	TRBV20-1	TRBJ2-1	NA	TGCAGTGCTGGCGGGCTGTTCTTC	CSAGGLFF
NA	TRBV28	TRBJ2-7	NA	TGTGCCAGCAGACCCCAGGGGTCCTACGAGCAGTACTTC	CASRPQGSYEQYF
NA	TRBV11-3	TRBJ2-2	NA	TGTGCCAGCAGCAAGGGGGTCGGCTTCAGCGCCGGGGAGCTGTTTTTT	CASSKGVGFSAGELFF
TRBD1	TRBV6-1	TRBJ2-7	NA	TGTGCCAGCAGTGGACCGGACAGGGGGCGCTTTGGGACTAGCATCTACGAGCAGTACTTC	CASSGPDRGRFGTSIYEQYF
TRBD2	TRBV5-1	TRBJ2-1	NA	TGCGCCAGCAGCACCCAAGCGGGAGAGCCCGGGGATGAGCAGTTCTTC	CASSTQAGEPGDEQFF
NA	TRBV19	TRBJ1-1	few	TGTGCCAGTAGTATTGGGGGGGGCATCGGCACTGAAGCTTTCTTT	CASSIGGGIGTEAFF
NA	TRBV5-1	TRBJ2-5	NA	TGCGCCAGCAGCCTTGCGTTGACCGCACCCAGTGGGGAGACCCAGTACTTC	CASSLALTAPSGETQYF
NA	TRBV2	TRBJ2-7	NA	TGTGCCAGCAGCAACCGGGCCACGACGGAGCAGTACTTC	CASSNRATTEQYF
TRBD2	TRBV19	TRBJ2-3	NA	TGTGCCAGTGGGTCTAGCGGTCCCACCCGTGGTCATACGCAGTATTTT	CASGSSGPTRGHTQYF
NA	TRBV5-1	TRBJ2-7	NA	TGCGCCAGCAGCCTTGGCTATACATCCTACGAGCAGTACTTC	CASSLGYTSYEQYF
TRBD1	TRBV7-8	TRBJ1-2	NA	TGTGCCAGCAGCTTATCCCACAGGGGCTATGGCTACACCTTC	CASSLSHRGYGYTF
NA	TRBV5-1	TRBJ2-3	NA	TGCGCCAGCAGCTTGGCGGGCAAACCTAGCACAGATACGCAGTATTTT	CASSLAGKPSTDTQYF
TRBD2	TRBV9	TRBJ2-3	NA	TGTGCCAGCAGCGCCACGACTAGCGGGAGATTCGCAGATACGCAGTATTTT	CASSATTSGRFADTQYF
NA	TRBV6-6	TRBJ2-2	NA	TGTGCCAGCAGTTATTGGGGGGCAACCGGGGAGCTGTTTTTT	CASSYWGATGELFF
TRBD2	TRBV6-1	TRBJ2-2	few	TGTGCCAGCAGTGATATTAGCGGGAGGGGTACCGGGGAGCTGTTTTTT	CASSDISGRGTGELFF
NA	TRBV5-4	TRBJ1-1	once	TGTGCCAGCAGCCCTCCCCGCGGCAGAAACACTGAAGCTTTCTTT	CASSPPRGRNTEAFF
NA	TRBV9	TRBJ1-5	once	TGTGCCAGCAGCGTAGGGGCGACTCAGCCCCAGCATTTT	CASSVGATQPQHF
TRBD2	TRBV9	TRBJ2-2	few	TGTGCCAGCAGGGCATCGGGAGGGCCGGCCGGGGAGCTGTTTTTT	CASRASGGPAGELFF
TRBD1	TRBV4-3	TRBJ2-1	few	TGCGCCAGCAGCCCCGGGACAGACTCCTACAATGAGCAGTTCTTC	CASSPGTDSYNEQFF
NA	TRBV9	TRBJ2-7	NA	TGTGCCAGCAGCGTAGGGGCAGCTACCTACGAGCAGTACTTC	CASSVGAATYEQYF
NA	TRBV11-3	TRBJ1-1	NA	TGTGCCAGCAGCTTCCCCGGAACTGAAGCTTTCTTT	CASSFPGTEAFF
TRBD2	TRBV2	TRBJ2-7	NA	TGTGCCAGCAGTGAAGCTAGCGGGGAGTTCTCCTACGAGCAGTACTTC	CASSEASGEFSYEQYF
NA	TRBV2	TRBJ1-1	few	TGTGCCAGCAGTGAGTGGAGGGGGGAAGCTTTCTTT	CASSEWRGEAFF
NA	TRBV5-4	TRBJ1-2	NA	TGTGCCAGCAGCTTGGTTTCGGGGGTAGCTAACTATGGCTACACCTTC	CASSLVSGVANYGYTF
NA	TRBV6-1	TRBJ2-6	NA	TGTGCCGGAGGGGGTTCCGGGGCCAACGTCCTGACTTTC	CAGGGSGANVLTF
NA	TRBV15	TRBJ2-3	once	TGTGCCACCAGTAGGGACGGTCGCACAGATACGCAGTATTTT	CATSRDGRTDTQYF
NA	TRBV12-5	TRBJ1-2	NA	TGTGCTAGTGGTTACGGACAGTTTAACTATGGCTACACCTTC	CASGYGQFNYGYTF
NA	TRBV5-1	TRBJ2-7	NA	TGCGCCAGCAGCTTGGAGGGCGAGCAGTACTTC	CASSLEGEQYF
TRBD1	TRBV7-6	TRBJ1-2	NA	TGTGCCAGCAGCACGGGACAGGGGTATGGCTACACCTTC	CASSTGQGYGYTF
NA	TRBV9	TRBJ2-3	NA	TGTGCCAGCAGCCCTAGAGCAGATACGCAGTATTTT	CASSPRADTQYF
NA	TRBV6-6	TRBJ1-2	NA	TGTGCCAGCAGTTACGGTGGTGGCTACACCTTC	CASSYGGGYTF
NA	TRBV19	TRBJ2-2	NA	TGTGCCAGTAGTACCCAACACGGTGGGGCAGGGCCCACCGGGGAGCTGTTTTTT	CASSTQHGGAGPTGELFF
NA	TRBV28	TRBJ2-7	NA	TGTGCCAGCATTGGAGGGGGAACACCCTACGAGCAGTACTTC	CASIGGGTPYEQYF
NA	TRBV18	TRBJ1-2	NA	TGTGCCAGCTCTCCGGACCTGGACTATGGCTACACCTTC	CASSPDLDYGYTF
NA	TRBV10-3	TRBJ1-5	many	TGTGCCATCAGTGAAGGGCAGGAGAGTCAGCCCCAGCATTTT	CAISEGQESQPQHF
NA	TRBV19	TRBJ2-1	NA	TGTGCCAGTAGTAGGACGGTGTCCTACAATGAGCAGTTCTTC	CASSRTVSYNEQFF
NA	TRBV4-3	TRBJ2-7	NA	TGCGCCAGCAGCCAATGGGACGGGTACGAGCAGTACTTC	CASSQWDGYEQYF
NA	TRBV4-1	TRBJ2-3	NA	TGCGCCAGCAGCCAAGATGGTAGGGCAGGGTCAGTTGAAGATACGCAGTATTTT	CASSQDGRAGSVEDTQYF
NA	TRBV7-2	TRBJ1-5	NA	TGTGCCAGCAGCTTAGGCTCCATCTCAGGTCAGCCCCAGCATTTT	CASSLGSISGQPQHF
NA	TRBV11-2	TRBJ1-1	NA	TGTGCCAGCAGCTTAGATATAGGGAGACGGGGGCGGTTCACTGAAGCTTTCTTT	CASSLDIGRRGRFTEAFF
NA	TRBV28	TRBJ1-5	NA	TGTGCCAGCAGTTTCCCAGATCAGCCCCAGCATTTT	CASSFPDQPQHF
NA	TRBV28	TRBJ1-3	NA	TGTGCCAGCAGTTTCGACGCCGGAAACACCATATATTTT	CASSFDAGNTIYF